A selection of T cell receptor beta chains follows, all from one sample in a study of OX40 agonist ivuxolimab in advanced cancers. Only in-frame clones appear in the TCRdb table, and some are missing; sequencing was by immunoSEQ multiplex PCR. The sample has about 62,000 clones; 88% are singletons. The sample in question was CD4+ or CD8+ T cells sorted from blood, obtained in a trial of the OX40 agonist ivuxolimab. These receptors were obtained from an adult with an advanced solid tumor such as melanoma, head and neck, liver or kidney cancer. The CDR3 runs from the conserved cysteine through the conserved F or W. Each record gives: V gene, J gene, D gene, CDR3 protein, CDR3 DNA. A D gene is named only where the DNA matches it firmly.

>TRBV20-1|TRBJ2-2|-
CSARDYGELFF
TGCAGTGCTAGAGATTACGGGGAGCTGTTTTTT
>TRBV29-1|TRBJ2-1|-
CSVEDPWTAREQFF
TGCAGCGTTGAAGATCCGTGGACCGCCCGTGAGCAGTTCTTC
>TRBV5-1|TRBJ2-1|-
CASSLDPGAANEQFF
TGCGCCAGCAGCTTGGATCCGGGGGCAGCCAATGAGCAGTTCTTC
>TRBV5-1|TRBJ1-3|TRBD1
CASSIGGGGNTIYF
TGCGCCAGCAGCATAGGGGGCGGTGGAAACACCATATATTTT
>TRBV14|TRBJ2-1|TRBD1
CASSQETGQVYNEQFF
TGTGCCAGCAGCCAAGAAACGGGACAGGTATACAATGAGCAGTTCTTC
>TRBV4-1|TRBJ2-1|TRBD2
CASSQGSGRYKDEQFF
TGCGCCAGCAGCCAGGGGAGCGGGAGGTACAAGGATGAGCAGTTCTTC
>TRBV14|TRBJ2-6|-
CASSQDIPLRANVLTF
TGTGCCAGCAGCCAAGATATCCCCCTTAGGGCCAACGTCCTGACTTTC
>TRBV9|TRBJ1-3|TRBD1
CASTPGGQGANTIYF
TGTGCCAGCACCCCCGGGGGACAGGGAGCAAACACCATATATTTT
>TRBV18|TRBJ2-5|-
CASSPLGRSLQETQYF
TGTGCCAGCTCACCACTCGGACGGTCCTTACAAGAGACCCAGTACTTC
>TRBV30|TRBJ2-5|TRBD2
CAWSVWGGAETQYF
TGTGCCTGGAGTGTCTGGGGAGGGGCTGAGACCCAGTACTTC